The 2 T cell receptor beta chains below all came from one sample that was sequenced in a study of blood T cell repertoires in COVID-19. Generated by immunoSEQ multiplex PCR, the TCRdb table keeps only in-frame clones and is missing some. The table lists fewer than 350,000 clones, 85% of them singletons. Sequences were obtained from PBMCs or T cells enriched from blood (not recorded which). Source of these receptors: a woman in her thirties who had been exposed to COVID-19.

V and J are TRBV6-5 and TRBJ1-2; 10 bases align to TRBD1. Germline V gene data show CDR1 as MNHEY and CDR2 as SVGAGI. With V trimmed by 7 bases and J by 2 bases, 4 bases remained unmatched. There are 14 residues in the CDR3. The CDR3 loop is CASNRDRGNYGYTF. The CDR3 bases are TGTGCCAGCAACCGGGACAGGGGAAACTATGGCTACACCTTC.

J is TRBJ2-7 and V is TRBV27, with a tentative D call TRBD1 (6 bases). V gave up 4 bases and J gave up 3 bases, with 10 bases separating them. The CDR3 totals 13 residues. Germline V gene sequence: CDR1 MNHEY, CDR2 SMNVEV (reference sequence). CDR3 loop: CASSWAGDYEQYF. CDR3 nucleotides: TGTGCCAGCAGTTGGGCAGGGGACTACGAGCAGTACTTC.